The rows below give T cell receptor beta chains drawn from one sample of a study of identical twins. Via MiXCR, TCRdb re-called the 5' RACE reads, giving one row per CDR3 protein. The sample carries some 760,000 distinct CDR3 sequences, 15% to 20% recorded once. These data were also reused for a study on T cells expressing NK-cell markers.

The specimen was PBMCs. These receptors were taken from a woman between 18 and 29 years old in good health. The CDR3 runs from the conserved cysteine through the conserved F or W. A D gene is named only where the DNA matches it firmly. The size entry is marked missing in some rows and otherwise reads once, few, many or a size class.

d_gene	len	v_gene	j_gene	abundance	CDR3aa	CDR3nt
NA	13	TRBV20-1	TRBJ2-3	many	CSARTASTDTQYF	TGCAGTGCTCGGACCGCTAGCACAGATACGCAGTATTTT
NA	15	TRBV18	TRBJ2-5	few	CASRRSSRGEETQYF	TGTGCCAGTCGTCGATCAAGCAGGGGTGAAGAGACCCAGTACTTC
NA	15	TRBV7-2	TRBJ2-3	NA	CASSLINRVADTQYF	TGTGCCAGCAGCTTAATTAACAGGGTAGCAGATACGCAGTATTTT
NA	15	TRBV7-2	TRBJ2-5	few	CASSLGSSATGTQYF	TGTGCCAGCAGCTTAGGATCTAGCGCAACAGGGACCCAGTACTTC
TRBD1	16	TRBV5-1	TRBJ2-7	few	CASSSGQGVSLYEQYF	TGCGCCAGCAGCAGCGGACAGGGTGTTTCCCTCTACGAGCAGTACTTC
NA	15	TRBV5-1	TRBJ2-1	NA	CASSLASVWGNEQFF	TGCGCCAGCAGCTTGGCATCAGTTTGGGGCAATGAGCAGTTCTTC
NA	15	TRBV27	TRBJ1-6	few	CASSFRGVGNSPLHF	TGTGCCAGCAGTTTTAGAGGGGTTGGTAATTCACCCCTCCACTTT
NA	14	TRBV5-1	TRBJ2-1	NA	CASSFLAFGGEQFF	TGCGCCAGCAGCTTTTTAGCGTTCGGGGGTGAGCAGTTCTTC
NA	14	TRBV11-2	TRBJ1-5	NA	CASSLTPRDQPQHF	TGTGCCAGCAGCTTAACCCCCAGGGATCAGCCCCAGCATTTT
TRBD1	15	TRBV18	TRBJ1-1	NA	CASSPTGGANTEAFF	TGTGCCAGCTCACCGACAGGGGGCGCGAACACTGAAGCTTTCTTT
TRBD2	15	TRBV3-1	TRBJ2-7	few	CASSKGLARGGEQYF	TGTGCCAGCAGCAAAGGACTAGCGCGGGGTGGCGAGCAGTACTTC
NA	18	TRBV12-3/TRBV12-4	TRBJ1-5	NA	CASSSRDLISYSNQPQHF	TGTGCCAGCAGTTCCCGGGACCTCATTTCTTATAGCAATCAGCCCCAGCATTTT
NA	17	TRBV7-2	TRBJ2-4	few	CASSLQGHGLAKNIQYF	TGTGCCAGCAGCCTCCAGGGACACGGTCTAGCCAAAAACATTCAGTACTTC
NA	14	TRBV9	TRBJ2-1	many	CASSIGRNGHEQFF	TGTGCCAGCAGCATCGGACGTAATGGACATGAGCAGTTCTTC
TRBD1	13	TRBV20-1	TRBJ1-2	few	CSAWTGDVYGYTF	TGCAGTGCTTGGACAGGTGATGTCTATGGCTACACCTTC
NA	14	TRBV20-1	TRBJ2-3	NA	CSGSLRGRTDTQYF	TGCAGTGGGTCTTTGCGGGGGCGCACAGATACGCAGTATTTT
NA	15	TRBV7-9	TRBJ2-3	NA	CASRPQGTSTDTQYF	TGTGCCAGCCGGCCACAGGGTACTAGCACAGATACGCAGTATTTT
TRBD1	15	TRBV10-3	TRBJ2-3	few	CATATDRLRADTQYF	TGTGCCACCGCCACGGACAGGTTAAGGGCCGATACGCAGTATTTT
TRBD2	16	TRBV6-5	TRBJ2-7	NA	CASSYTLAGASYEQYF	TGTGCCAGCAGTTACACGCTAGCGGGAGCCTCCTACGAGCAGTACTTC
NA	13	TRBV11-1	TRBJ2-3	NA	CASSRDFPDTQYF	TGTGCCAGCAGCCGGGACTTCCCAGATACGCAGTATTTT
NA	15	TRBV20-1	TRBJ2-1	NA	CSARFRQGAYNEQFF	TGCAGTGCTAGATTCCGTCAGGGTGCCTACAATGAGCAGTTCTTC
TRBD2	16	TRBV11-2	TRBJ2-1	NA	CASSGRTSVAHNEQFF	TGTGCCAGCAGCGGGCGGACTAGCGTCGCTCACAATGAGCAGTTCTTC
TRBD2	15	TRBV18	TRBJ2-3	few	CASSPPSGSTDTQYF	TGTGCCAGCTCACCACCTAGCGGGAGCACAGATACGCAGTATTTT
TRBD1	17	TRBV18	TRBJ2-7	NA	CASSPLPGGTGPYEQYF	TGTGCCAGCTCACCACTCCCTGGGGGGACAGGACCCTACGAGCAGTACTTC
NA	16	TRBV5-1	TRBJ2-7	NA	CASRIGTGDITREQYF	TGCGCCAGCAGGATCGGGACGGGAGATATAACTCGCGAGCAGTACTTC
NA	15	TRBV12-3/TRBV12-4	TRBJ2-7	many	CASSFGGSSSYEQYF	TGTGCCAGCAGTTTCGGCGGCAGCAGCTCCTACGAGCAGTACTTC
TRBD2	18	TRBV5-1	TRBJ2-1	NA	CASSLAGTSGGAMNEQFF	TGCGCCAGCAGCTTGGCCGGGACTAGCGGGGGGGCTATGAATGAGCAGTTCTTC
NA	14	TRBV7-2	TRBJ2-5	NA	CASSLSRLGETQYF	TGTGCCAGCAGCTTATCGCGTTTGGGAGAGACCCAGTACTTC
NA	14	TRBV7-6	TRBJ2-3	NA	CASSGGGGPDTQYF	TGTGCCAGCAGCGGGGGTGGCGGTCCAGATACGCAGTATTTT